There are many counts of the clone carrying this TCR beta chain. This sample is drawn from a study of T cell repertoires in cytomegalovirus infection. Study at large: Public TCR beta signatures provided an indication of both CMV infection and a matching HLA type.

From the reads, TCRdb called clonotypes with MiXCR, one entry per CDR3 protein. The sample has roughly 500,000 distinct CDR3 sequences, roughly 10% seen once. The V segment lost 5 bases and the J segment 1 base; nucleotides outside the gene matches: 5. Germline loops: CDR1 ENHRY, CDR2 SYGVKD. This CDR3 spans 15 amino acids. The sample comprised PBMCs. This TCR came from a human donor in good health (CMV status not recorded). Some clones in this sample may be carry-over from other donors' samples. The gene calls are TRBV10-3 and TRBJ2-3; 8 nucleotides match TRBD2. CDR3: CAISSGGVGTDTQYF. The CDR3 DNA follows: TGTGCCATCAGTTCGGGGGGGGTTGGCACAGATACGCAGTATTTT.